This T cell receptor (beta chain) stems from a study of cytomegalovirus exposure and HLA in healthy donors. Broader study findings: Accounts indicate the classifier identified cytomegalovirus status with strong specificity and sensitivity. Researchers counted roughly 160 TCR beta chains as cytomegalovirus-associated. Among the CMV-associated chains, three were confirmed in vitro as specific for CMV antigens. The dataset shows that most TCR sequences were rare, while some public TCRs occurred in many donors.

V was pared by 4 bases and J by 11 bases, with 8 bases of the junction left unmatched. Germline assignment: CDR1 SGHVS and CDR2 FNYEAQ. The CDR3 totals 13 residues. About this clone itself: The antigen is unknown.

The table came from immunoSEQ multiplex PCR; TCRdb's copy has only in-frame clones and leaves some out. The sample has more than 95,000 clones, 89% seen once. The TCR originated in a woman aged 18-29 years in good health and CMV-seronegative. The specimen sequenced was PBMCs. The genes are TRBV7-6 and TRBJ1-1; 9 positions match TRBD1. The CDR3 loop is CASSWGQGRDAFF. CDR3 bases: TGTGCCAGCAGCTGGGGACAGGGACGCGACGCTTTCTTT.